This T cell receptor (beta chain) is drawn from a study of blood T cell repertoires in COVID-19. At the level of the study: Researchers got acute and convalescent COVID-19 samples from the United States, Italy and Spain. PBMCs, B-cell-depleted T cells, or T cells were the source of the cDNA or gDNA that made up the material.

As processed by the authors: Reference gene primer amplification gave estimated nucleated cell counts. Using immunoSEQ multiplex PCR, the repertoire was profiled, and TCRdb retains in-frame clones only, with some absent. The V and J calls and clone size come from that table; D and trimming were worked out from the DNA. Of hundreds of thousands of clones in the sample, roughly 77% were seen once. This clone was detected a few times. Specimen: peripheral blood. This receptor was taken from a woman aged 80 or over with acute or convalescent COVID-19.

The CDR3 sequence: CASSVGGRANQETQYF. The CDR3 DNA reads TGTGCCAGCAGCGTGGGGGGTAGAGCAAACCAAGAGACCCAGTACTTC. The chain employs TRBV9 and TRBJ2-5; the D gene is possibly TRBD2 (6 bases). The germline gives CDR1 SGDLS, CDR2 YYNGEE. The CDR3 is 16 residues long. Trimming left V 2 bases short and J 0 bases short, with 14 bases between.